These T cell receptor beta chains were read from a single sample in a study of T cells in Graves' hyperthyroidism and ophthalmopathy. Using its own MiXCR run on the multiplex PCR reads, TCRdb lists one record per CDR3 protein. The sample contains approximately 430,000 distinct CDR3 sequences, 15% to 19% of which appear only once. Specimen: blood. The source of these receptors is a woman aged 18-29 years with Graves' hyperthyroidism. The conserved cysteine and the conserved F or W are not part of the CDR3 here. Clone sizes are given selectively: once, few, many, or a class where the clone is expanded.

few TRBV20-1 SASPVAGNTIY
many TRBV6-1 ASSKLDRGYGYT
. TRBV20-1 SARDGGRGLDTGELF
many TRBV5-5 ASSSPGQDPDYGYT
. TRBV4-1 ANQAGGLSYEQY
many TRBV15 ATSRQRDTEAF
many TRBV7-2 ASSDIWNRDYGYT
. TRBV2 ASSSYLAGGADTQY
many TRBV20-1 SARGWAQIEDTQY
many TRBV20-1 SARRRSGGPDTQY
. TRBV20-1 SARDHGSGTEAF
many TRBV18 ASSPLAPSSYNEQF
many TRBV12-5 ASGLVQRGEQF
many TRBV11-2 ASGLSSGNTIY
many TRBV24-1 ATSDGTGSETQY
many TRBV7-2 ASSHTVNTEAF
few TRBV7-6 ASSRDHGAEAF
. TRBV6-5 ASSYQGAVGANVLT
few TRBV29-1 SIEKLAAGQETQY
. TRBV5-4 ASRRRPGEGTDTQY
. TRBV9 ASSPRFTGDSGNTIY
. TRBV18 ASSTVSMNTEAF
. TRBV19 ASSGQRNNEQF
. TRBV6-9 ASSYGTGNAIMNTEAF
many TRBV3-1 ASSPTKATNYGYT
many TRBV29-1 SVLGGETQY
many TRBV13 ASSPHRLEVPDTQY
many TRBV7-2 ASSLEAGSLRGTQY
. TRBV9 ASSVFPRGDTEAF
few TRBV4-3 ASSQDYPVNTEAF
. TRBV24-1 ATSDSLREQF
. TRBV28 ASSWVSYQPQH
. TRBV7-6 ASSLVGTSGISNTGELF
few TRBV5-1 ASSTDRAAEQF
many TRBV12-3/TRBV12-4 ASSLGVKPSGEQY
. TRBV2 ASSEQRGAHQETQY
many TRBV28 ASSFFGVSYEQY
few TRBV10-3 AISDLLTGIGGSPLH
. TRBV15 ATSRTSGSSDEQY
many TRBV7-2 ASSLEGQNTEAF
few TRBV2 ASSEIKVLSPYGYT
many TRBV6-1 ASSPLGLAETGEQY
. TRBV5-4 ASSPTRRGETQY
few TRBV3-1 ASSQGGRGGSQETQY
many TRBV2 ASSVGTGFYNEQF